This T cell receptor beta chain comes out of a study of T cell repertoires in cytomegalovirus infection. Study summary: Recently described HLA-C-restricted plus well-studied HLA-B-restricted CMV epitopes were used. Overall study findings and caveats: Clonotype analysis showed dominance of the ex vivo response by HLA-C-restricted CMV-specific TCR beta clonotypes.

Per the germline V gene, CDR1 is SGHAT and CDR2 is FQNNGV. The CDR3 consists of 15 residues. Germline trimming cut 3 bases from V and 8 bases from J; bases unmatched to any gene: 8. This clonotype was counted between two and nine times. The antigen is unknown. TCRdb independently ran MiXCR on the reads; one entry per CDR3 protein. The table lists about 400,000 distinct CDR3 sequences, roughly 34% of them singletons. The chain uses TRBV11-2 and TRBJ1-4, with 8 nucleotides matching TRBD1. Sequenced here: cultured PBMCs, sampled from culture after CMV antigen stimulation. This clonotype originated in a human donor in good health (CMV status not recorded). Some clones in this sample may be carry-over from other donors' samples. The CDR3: CASSFGTGGREKLFF. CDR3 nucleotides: TGTGCCAGCAGCTTCGGAACAGGGGGTCGGGAAAAACTGTTTTTT.